The clone carrying this T cell receptor (beta chain) occurred many times. The antigen remains unidentified. All donors were healthy Caucasians. TCRdb re-derived calls from the 5' RACE reads in MiXCR, one entry per CDR3 protein. The profile shows 150,000 or so distinct CDR3 sequences, under 4.5% of them singletons. The data stem from a study of identical twins. The V gene lost 3 bases and the J gene lost 5 bases, with 4 bases spanning the gap. Germline values: CDR1 MDHEN, CDR2 SYDVKM. The CDR3 covers 12 residues. General observations from the study: Less excess twin sharing appeared in beta out-of-frame sequences.

The sequence came from a man between 18 and 35 years old in good health. Sequencing input: memory T cells sorted from blood. This chain links TRBV28 with TRBJ2-2; D is undetermined. Here the CDR3 DNA reads TGTGCCAGCAGTTTGCTAACCGGGGAGCTGTTTTTT. It translates to CASSLLTGELFF.